The sequence of this T cell receptor (beta chain) was determined in a study of CXCR3-negative and CXCR3-positive naive CD8 T cells (dated by TCRdb to the late 2010s). Background on the whole study: In total, 120 million to 150 million TRB reads were obtained, which works out to roughly 1.5 +/- 0.3 million reads per library. The diversity and physicochemical repertoire analyses included eleven to twelve donors pooled from two independent experiments. TRBV-TRBJ cluster analysis included naive subsets from 5 or 6 donors and memory cells from 3 donors. Points the paper makes about the study in general: Because surface CD5, which is linked to self-reactivity in mice, was comparable between the naive subsets, TCR interaction strength was also inferred from the physicochemical properties of TRB CDR3s. TRBV-TRBJ usage was similar between naive CXCR3-negative and CXCR3-positive cells from the same donor, while memory cells showed distinct patterns. Both naive subsets had comparably high repertoire diversity, while memory CD8+ T cells had much lower repertoire diversity. Freshly isolated PBMCs were used for most assays because CXCR3 expression partially decreased after cryopreservation. Compared with CXCR3-negative naive cells, CXCR3-positive naive cells had TRB CDR3s with higher hydrophobicity (lower Kidera factor 4), lower energy, and higher strength and volume indices.

For each CD8+ T cell subset, flow sorting was done in triplicate, and about 300,000 cells per subset went directly into RLT lysis buffer. To exclude memory contaminants, naive CD8+ T cells were stringently defined as CD45RO-CCR7+CD27+CD95-. Peripheral blood mononuclear cells were isolated from buffy coats by standard density gradient centrifugation. A FACSAria III was used to flow-sort naive CD8+ T cells into CXCR3-negative and CXCR3-positive populations. Total RNA was extracted from sorted cells with an RNeasy Mini Kit. Sequencing was carried out with a NextSeq 550. The Human TCR Profiling Kit (MiLaboratory) was used to make UMI-labeled 5' RACE TRB cDNA libraries. The full amount of extracted RNA was used for cDNA synthesis, and the full amount of resulting cDNA was used for PCR amplification. Libraries were prepared in parallel with an identical number of PCR cycles. Processing in the source paper ran as follows. MIGEC and MiXCR extracted about 48,000 +/- 9,800 unique UMI-labeled TRB cDNA molecules per library, requiring at least two reads per UMI. Each library averaged roughly 36,000 +/- 9,600 functional in-frame TRB CDR3 nucleotide clonotypes without stop codons. Diversity metrics, including normalized Shannon-Wiener and Chao1, were computed in VDJtools after downsampling to 5000 UMI-labeled TRB molecules per sample. VDJtools computed clonotype-size-weighted physicochemical properties of the central five CDR3 residues: interaction energy, strength, volume and Kidera factor 4. Following reprocessing of the reads by TCRdb, the data hold one row per CDR3 protein sequence and no DNA is available. Here the V and J calls rest on TCRdb's processing, not on the authors' analysis. This sample's table carries 75,000 or so distinct CDR3 sequences. The ten largest clones take up approximately 1.4% of the sample.

Note on this clonotype: There is no known antigen for this receptor.

The CDR3 spans 12 residues, from the cysteine through the phenylalanine. The nucleotide record is missing. For CDR1 and CDR2, the germline V gene (reference sequence) lists SEHNR and FQNEAQ. The TCR was taken from a human donor in good health. Some clones in this sample may be carry-over from other donors' samples. The V and J segments used are TRBV7-9 and TRBJ2-3. The sample taken for sequencing was naive CXCR3- CD8+ T cells from blood. The cell subset or site label for this specimen denotes: CD45RO-CCR7+CD27+CD95- naive CD8+ T cells lacking CXCR3 (TNR3-). The CDR3 protein sequence reads: CASRGPTDTQYF. Beyond the CDR3, the reference TRBV7-9 and TRBJ2-3 genes provide the residues; the full variable domain reads: DTGVSQNPRHKITKRGQNVTFRCDPISEHNRLYWYRQTLGQGPEFLTYFQNEAQLEKSRLLSDRFSAERPKGSFSTLEIQRTEQGDSAMYLCASRGPTDTQYFGPGTRLTVL.